This T cell receptor beta chain was documented in a study of STAT3 mutations in large granular lymphocyte leukemia. V dropped 6 bases and J dropped 0; count of bases not matched to a gene: 13. This CDR3 spans 17 amino acids. Germline CDR1 and CDR2: LNHDA and SQIVND (reference sequence). Clones were sequenced by immunoSEQ multiplex PCR, and TCRdb holds only the in-frame ones, with some missing. The repertoire has roughly 8,000 clones, about nine tenths of them found once; the top ten carry around 44%. Study-wide results and limits: Every T-cell large granular lymphocyte leukemia patient had at least one immunodominant TCR beta clonotype.

As regards this clone: What it recognizes is unknown.

V and J are TRBV19 and TRBJ1-1; 7 bases are shared with TRBD1. This TCR was sampled from a man in his fifties with T-cell large granular lymphocyte leukemia. Some clones in this sample may be carry-over from other donors' samples. What was sequenced was peripheral blood mononuclear cells. This chain's CDR3 is CASSNTGVWSVNTEAFF. CDR3 DNA sequence: TGTGCCAGTAGCAATACAGGGGTCTGGTCGGTGAACACTGAAGCTTTCTTT.